This T cell receptor (beta chain) is from a study of T cell changes during pregnancy in multiple sclerosis. The CDR3 has 14 amino acids. Germline V lookup: CDR1 SQVTM, CDR2 ANQGSEA. Trimming stripped 4 bases from V and 0 bases from J, with 10 bases between. Generated by immunoSEQ multiplex PCR, the TCRdb table keeps only in-frame clones and is missing some. The sample includes 130,000 or so clones, 96% of them seen just once. Here the sequenced sample was peripheral blood, taken after pregnancy. This TCR was recovered from a female donor with multiple sclerosis, enrolled in a pregnancy study. The rearrangement links TRBV29-1 to TRBJ2-1, with D perhaps TRBD1 (6 bases). CDR3 in DNA: TGCAGCGTTGTGACAGGTATCTCCTACAATGAGCAGTTCTTC. Translation gives CSVVTGISYNEQFF.